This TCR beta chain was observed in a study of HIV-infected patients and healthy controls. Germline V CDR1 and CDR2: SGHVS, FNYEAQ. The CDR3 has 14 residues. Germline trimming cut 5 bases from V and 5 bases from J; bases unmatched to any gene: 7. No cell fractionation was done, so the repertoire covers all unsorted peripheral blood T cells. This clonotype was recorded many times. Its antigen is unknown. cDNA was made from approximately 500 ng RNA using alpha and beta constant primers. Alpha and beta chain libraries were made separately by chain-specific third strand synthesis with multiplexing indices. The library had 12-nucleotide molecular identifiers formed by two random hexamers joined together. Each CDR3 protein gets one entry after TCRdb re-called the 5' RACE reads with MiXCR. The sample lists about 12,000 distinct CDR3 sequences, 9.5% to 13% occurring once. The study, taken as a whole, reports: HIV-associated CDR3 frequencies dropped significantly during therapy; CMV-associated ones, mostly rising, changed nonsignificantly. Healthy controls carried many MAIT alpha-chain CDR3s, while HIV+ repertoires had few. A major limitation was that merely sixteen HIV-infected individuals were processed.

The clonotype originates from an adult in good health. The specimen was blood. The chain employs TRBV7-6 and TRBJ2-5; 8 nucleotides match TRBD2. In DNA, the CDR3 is TGTGCCAGCAGCCCACCCGGGAGGGCTGAGACCCAGTACTTC. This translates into CASSPPGRAETQYF. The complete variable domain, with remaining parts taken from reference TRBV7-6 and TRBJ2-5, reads GAGVSQSPRYKVTKRGQDVALRCDPISGHVSLYWYRQALGQGPEFLTYFNYEAQQDKSGLPNDRFSAERPEGSISTLTIQRTEQRDSAMYRCASSPPGRAETQYFGPGTRLLVL.